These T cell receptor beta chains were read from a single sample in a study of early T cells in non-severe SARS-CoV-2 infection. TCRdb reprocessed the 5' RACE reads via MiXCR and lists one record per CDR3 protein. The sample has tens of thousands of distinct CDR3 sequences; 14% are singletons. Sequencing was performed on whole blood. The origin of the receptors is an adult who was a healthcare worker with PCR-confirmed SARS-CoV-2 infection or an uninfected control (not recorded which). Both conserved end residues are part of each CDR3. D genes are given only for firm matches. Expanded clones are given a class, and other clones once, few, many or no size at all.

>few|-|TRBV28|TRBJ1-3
CASSLRGRLNTIYF
TGTGCCAGCAGTTTAAGGGGACGTTTAAACACCATATATTTT
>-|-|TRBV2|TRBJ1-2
CASITPAGYTF
TGTGCCAGCATCACCCCAGCGGGCTACACCTTC
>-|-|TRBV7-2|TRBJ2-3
CASSLDHGADTQYF
TGTGCCAGCAGCTTAGACCACGGCGCAGATACGCAGTATTTT
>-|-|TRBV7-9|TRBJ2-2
CASSFRDLNPATGELFF
TGTGCCAGCAGCTTCCGGGACTTAAATCCGGCCACCGGGGAGCTGTTTTTT
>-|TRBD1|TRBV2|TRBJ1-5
CASSEADRENQPQHF
TGTGCCAGCAGTGAAGCGGACAGGGAAAATCAGCCTCAGCATTTT
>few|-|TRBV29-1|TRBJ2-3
CSVEAISSTDTQYF
TGCAGCGTTGAGGCGATCTCTAGCACAGATACGCAGTATTTT
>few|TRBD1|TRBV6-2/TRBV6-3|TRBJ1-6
CASRPTGDNSPLHF
TGTGCCAGCAGACCGACAGGGGACAATTCACCCCTCCACTTT
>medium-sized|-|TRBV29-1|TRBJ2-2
CSVDVGANTGELFF
TGCAGCGTTGATGTGGGGGCGAACACCGGGGAGCTGTTTTTT
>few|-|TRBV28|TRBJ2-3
CASSSPSAITDTQYF
TGTGCCAGCAGTTCCCCCTCGGCGATCACAGATACGCAGTATTTT
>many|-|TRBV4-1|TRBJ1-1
CASSQGITEAFF
TGCGCCAGCAGCCAAGGTATCACTGAAGCTTTCTTT
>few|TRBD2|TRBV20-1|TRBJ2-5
CSARDPSSGGYQETQYF
TGCAGTGCTAGAGATCCGAGTAGCGGGGGGTACCAAGAGACCCAGTACTTC
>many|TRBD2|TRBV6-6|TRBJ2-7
CASSRTSGYEQYF
TGTGCCAGCAGTCGGACTAGCGGATACGAGCAGTACTTC
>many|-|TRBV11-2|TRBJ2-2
CASSLAREGAGELFF
TGTGCCAGCAGCTTAGCCAGGGAAGGCGCCGGGGAGCTGTTTTTT
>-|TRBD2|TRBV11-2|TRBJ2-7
CASSSLAGNVEQYF
TGTGCCAGCAGCTCCCTAGCGGGGAATGTCGAGCAGTACTTC
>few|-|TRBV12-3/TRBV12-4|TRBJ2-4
CASRVGEGNIQYF
TGTGCCAGCAGGGTCGGGGAAGGAAACATTCAGTACTTC
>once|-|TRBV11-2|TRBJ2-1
CASSTPLGTQEQFF
TGTGCCAGCAGCACACCCCTGGGCACCCAAGAGCAGTTCTTC
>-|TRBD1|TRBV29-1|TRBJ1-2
CSGGQGHYGYTF
TGCAGCGGGGGACAGGGACACTATGGCTACACCTTC
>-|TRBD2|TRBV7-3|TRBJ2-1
CASSFEALAGLSSYNEQFF
TGTGCCAGCAGCTTCGAGGCACTAGCGGGCCTGAGCTCCTACAATGAGCAGTTCTTC
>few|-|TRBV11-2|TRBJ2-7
CASSSNRAEQYF
TGTGCCAGCAGCTCTAACAGGGCCGAGCAGTACTTC
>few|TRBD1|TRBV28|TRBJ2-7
CASSSPGTGNEQYF
TGTGCCAGCAGTTCTCCGGGGACAGGGAACGAGCAGTACTTC
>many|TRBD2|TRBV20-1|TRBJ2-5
CSASHGGGPQETQYF
TGCAGTGCTAGCCATGGCGGGGGGCCGCAAGAGACCCAGTACTTC
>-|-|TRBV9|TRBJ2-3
CASSFPGTGPSTDTQYF
TGTGCCAGCAGCTTTCCGGGAACGGGGCCTAGCACAGATACGCAGTATTTT
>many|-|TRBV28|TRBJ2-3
CASSPPDSYSGGHTQYF
TGTGCCAGCAGCCCTCCGGACAGTTACTCGGGGGGACATACGCAGTATTTT
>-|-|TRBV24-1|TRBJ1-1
CATSGGRPLNTLGTEAFF
TGTGCCACCAGTGGGGGCAGGCCCTTAAACACGTTGGGCACTGAAGCTTTCTTT
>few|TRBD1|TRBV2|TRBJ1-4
CASSWTGLLEKLFF
TGTGCCAGCAGTTGGACAGGGCTTTTAGAAAAACTGTTTTTT
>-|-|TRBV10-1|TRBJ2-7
CASSERGYEQYF
TGCGCCAGCAGTGAGCGGGGCTACGAGCAGTACTTC
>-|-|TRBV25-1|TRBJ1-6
CASTGSKNSPLHF
TGTGCCAGCACAGGGAGTAAGAATTCACCCCTCCACTTT
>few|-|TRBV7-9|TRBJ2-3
CASTQGGYSTDTQYF
TGTGCCAGCACCCAGGGGGGGTACAGCACAGATACGCAGTATTTT
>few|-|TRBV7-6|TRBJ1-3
CASSLYGVRAGNTIYF
TGTGCCAGCAGCCTTTATGGAGTAAGGGCAGGAAACACCATATATTTT
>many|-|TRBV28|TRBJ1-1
CASNSRAVGKPEAFF
TGTGCCAGCAACTCGAGGGCCGTGGGGAAACCTGAAGCTTTCTTT
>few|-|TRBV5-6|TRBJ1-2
CASSLLGIGPVYGYTF
TGTGCCAGCAGCTTGCTTGGTATTGGGCCAGTGTATGGCTACACCTTC
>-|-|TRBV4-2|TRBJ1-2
CASSQDYTGYTF
TGTGCCAGCAGCCAAGATTACACTGGCTACACCTTC
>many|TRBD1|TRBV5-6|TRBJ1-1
CATSQGARGTEAFF
TGTGCCACCTCTCAGGGGGCGCGGGGCACTGAAGCTTTCTTT
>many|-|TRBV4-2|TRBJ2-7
CASSQGDQTYEQYF
TGTGCCAGCAGCCAAGGGGACCAAACCTACGAGCAGTACTTC
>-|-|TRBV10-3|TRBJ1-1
CAISALGGEDTEAFF
TGTGCCATCAGTGCCTTGGGGGGAGAGGACACTGAAGCTTTCTTT
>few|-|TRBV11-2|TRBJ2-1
CASSAATRGKQFF
TGTGCCAGCAGCGCGGCGACCCGGGGCAAGCAGTTCTTC
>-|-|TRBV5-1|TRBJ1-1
CASSVGPRDTEAFF
TGCGCCAGCAGCGTGGGACCGAGGGACACTGAAGCTTTCTTT
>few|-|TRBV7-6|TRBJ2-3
CASSLEQGDTQYF
TGTGCCAGCAGCTTAGAACAAGGGGATACGCAGTATTTT
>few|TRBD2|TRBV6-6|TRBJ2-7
CASTLGGVGYEQYF
TGTGCCAGCACCCTGGGAGGGGTGGGCTACGAGCAGTACTTC
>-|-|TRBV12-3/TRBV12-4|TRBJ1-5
CASSFGGNGNQPQHF
TGTGCCAGCAGTTTCGGGGGAAATGGCAATCAGCCCCAGCATTTT
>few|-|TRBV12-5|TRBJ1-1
CASVSTYIGNPRGTEAFF
TGTGCTAGTGTTTCTACTTATATAGGGAACCCTCGGGGCACTGAAGCTTTCTTT
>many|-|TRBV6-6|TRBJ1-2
CASSYTDPSTDIYGYTF
TGTGCCAGCAGTTACACCGATCCCTCGACAGACATCTATGGCTACACCTTC
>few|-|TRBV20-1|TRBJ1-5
CSARMGGASNQPQHF
TGCAGTGCTAGAATGGGCGGGGCAAGCAATCAGCCCCAGCATTTT